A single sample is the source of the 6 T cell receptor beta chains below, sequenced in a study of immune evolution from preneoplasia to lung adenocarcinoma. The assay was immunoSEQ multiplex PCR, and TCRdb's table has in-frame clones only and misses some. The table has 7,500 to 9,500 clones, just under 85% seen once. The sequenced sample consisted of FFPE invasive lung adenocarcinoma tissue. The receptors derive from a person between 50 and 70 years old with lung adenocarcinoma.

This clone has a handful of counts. In nucleotides, the CDR3 is TGTGCCAGCTCACCTCGGGCTAGCGACTCCTACGAGCAGTACTTC. Its translation is CASSPRASDSYEQYF. The chain has TRBV18 and TRBJ2-7, with a tentative D call TRBD2 (6 bases). The CDR3 has 15 residues. V was clipped by 3 bases and J by 0 bases, with 12 bases between them. In germline, CDR1 is KGHSH, CDR2 LQKENI.

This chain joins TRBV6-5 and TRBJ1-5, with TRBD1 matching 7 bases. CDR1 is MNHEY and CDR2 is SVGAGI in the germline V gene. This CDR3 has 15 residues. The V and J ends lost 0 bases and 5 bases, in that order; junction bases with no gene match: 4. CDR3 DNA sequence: TGTGCCAGCAGTTACTCGACAGGGTCGGATCAGCCCCAGCATTTT. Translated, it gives CASSYSTGSDQPQHF.

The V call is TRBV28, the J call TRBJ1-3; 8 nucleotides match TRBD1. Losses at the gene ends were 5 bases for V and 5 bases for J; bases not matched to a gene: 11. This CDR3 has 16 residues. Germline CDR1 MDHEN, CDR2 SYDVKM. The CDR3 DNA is TGTGCCAGCAGTCCCGGGACAGGTCAAATAAGAAACACCATATATTTT. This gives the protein CASSPGTGQIRNTIYF. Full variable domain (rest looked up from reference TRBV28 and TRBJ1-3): DVKVTQSSRYLVKRTGEKVFLECVQDMDHENMFWYRQDPGLGLRLIYFSYDVKMKEKGDIPEGYSVSREKKERFSLILESASTNQTSMYLCASSPGTGQIRNTIYFGEGSWLTVV.

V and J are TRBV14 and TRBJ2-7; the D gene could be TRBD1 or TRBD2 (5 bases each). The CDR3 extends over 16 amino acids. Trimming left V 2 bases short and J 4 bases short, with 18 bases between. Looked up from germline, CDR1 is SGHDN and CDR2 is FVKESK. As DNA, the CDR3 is TGTGCCAGCAGCCAACCCCGGGACCCCGTCGGTTACGAGCAGTACTTC. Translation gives CASSQPRDPVGYEQYF.

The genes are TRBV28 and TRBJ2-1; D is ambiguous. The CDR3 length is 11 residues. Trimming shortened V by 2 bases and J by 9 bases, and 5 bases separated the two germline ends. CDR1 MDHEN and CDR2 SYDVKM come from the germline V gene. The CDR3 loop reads CASSLMGEQFF. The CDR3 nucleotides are TGTGCCAGCAGTTTAATGGGTGAGCAGTTCTTC.

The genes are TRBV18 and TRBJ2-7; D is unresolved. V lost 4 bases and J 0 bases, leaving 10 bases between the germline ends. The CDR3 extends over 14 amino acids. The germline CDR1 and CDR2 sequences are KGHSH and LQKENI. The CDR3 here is CASSRVASSYEQYF. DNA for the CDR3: TGTGCCAGCTCACGGGTGGCGAGCTCCTACGAGCAGTACTTC.